The entry below describes one TCR beta chain. The data originate from a study of blood T cell repertoires in COVID-19. Across the study: From T cells, B-cell-depleted T cells, or PBMCs came the material, which was cDNA or gDNA.

As originally analysed: Counts of nucleated cells, estimated from reference gene primer amplification, were obtained. Assay: immunoSEQ multiplex PCR; the TCRdb copy retains only in-frame clones and omits some. V, J and clone size are taken as reported in that table, and D and trimming were inferred from the DNA itself. The sample carries 250,000 to 300,000 clones, roughly 90% recorded once. Germline V gene sequence: CDR1 MNHEY, CDR2 SMNVEV (reference sequence). This CDR3 has 12 amino acids. V was shortened by 8 bases and J by 3 bases, with 11 bases between the two germline ends. J is TRBJ2-7 and V is TRBV27; unclear D gene. The receptor was isolated from a middle-aged woman with acute COVID-19. Material: PBMCs or T cells enriched from blood (not recorded which). The CDR3 nucleotides are TGTGCCAGCGTCCTAACCCACTACGAGCAGTACTTC. It translates to CASVLTHYEQYF.